These 23 T cell receptor beta chains were sequenced from one sample in a study of blood T cell repertoires in COVID-19. Generated by immunoSEQ multiplex PCR, the TCRdb table keeps only in-frame clones and is missing some. Here the sample spans 95,000 to 150,000 clones, about 80% being singletons. Sequenced material: peripheral blood. All receptors come from a man aged 60-69 years with active or convalescent COVID-19.

This clone was recorded a few times. The rearrangement joins TRBV5-1 to TRBJ2-3; 10 nucleotides line up with TRBD2. Germline V gene sequence: CDR1 SGHRS, CDR2 YFSETQ. The CDR3 is 17 residues long. V was clipped by 3 bases and J by 1 base; unmatched bases: 8. CDR3 loop: CASSSPSSGRGTDTQYF. DNA of the CDR3: TGCGCCAGCAGCTCACCATCCAGCGGGAGGGGCACAGATACGCAGTATTTT.

The chain is built from TRBV2 and TRBJ2-1, with 8 bases identical to TRBD1. Germline CDR1 SNHLY, CDR2 FYNNEI. V shed 4 bases, J shed 0 bases, and the junction held 2 bases outside the gene matches. This CDR3 region has 15 residues. The CDR3 spells CASSGDRGSYNEQFF. The CDR3 nucleotides read TGTGCCAGCAGTGGAGACAGGGGCTCCTACAATGAGCAGTTCTTC. Full variable domain (missing parts from reference TRBV2 and TRBJ2-1): EPEVTQTPSHQVTQMGQEVILRCVPISNHLYFYWYRQILGQKVEFLVSFYNNEISEKSEIFDDQFSVERPDGSNFTLKIRSTKLEDSAMYFCASSGDRGSYNEQFFGPGTRLTVL.

J is TRBJ1-1 and V is TRBV7-3, with 9 bases fitting TRBD1. Germline values: CDR1 SGHTA, CDR2 FQGTGA. After removal of 6 bases from V and 8 bases from J, the junction contained 4 bases not matched to a gene. The CDR3 is made up of 12 amino acids. CDR3 sequence (DNA): TGTGCCAGCAGTCCCGGACAGGGGGAAGCTTTCTTT. It encodes CASSPGQGEAFF. Looking up the rest from reference TRBV7-3 and TRBJ1-1 gives the full variable domain: GAGVSQTPSNKVTEKGKYVELRCDPISGHTALYWYRQSLGQGPEFLIYFQGTGAADDSGLPNDRFFAVRPEGSVSTLKIQRTERGDSAVYLCASSPGQGEAFFGQGTRLTVV.

The V gene is TRBV18, the J gene TRBJ2-7, with a tentative D call TRBD2 (6 bases). The CDR3 is 15 amino acids. Germline CDR1 and CDR2: KGHSH and LQKENI. V gave up 6 bases and J gave up 2 bases, with 17 bases separating them. CDR3 amino acids: CASSPGGGGAYEQYF. DNA for the CDR3: TGTGCCAGCTCCCCTGGTGGCGGAGGGGCCTACGAGCAGTACTTC.

This chain connects TRBV6-5 to TRBJ2-5; TRBD1 matches 10 bases. The CDR3 runs 14 residues. Germline V CDR1 and CDR2: MNHEY, SVGAGI. The ends lost 5 bases at V and 1 base at J; junction bases unmatched: 1. CDR3: CASSRDRGQETQYF. CDR3 DNA: TGTGCCAGCAGTCGGGACAGGGGCCAAGAGACCCAGTACTTC.

The genes are TRBV9 and TRBJ2-5; TRBD1 might be the D (5 bases). V lost 2 bases and J lost 5, with 10 bases in between. CDR1 SGDLS and CDR2 YYNGEE come from the germline V gene. The CDR3 is 13 amino acids. The DNA for the CDR3 is TGTGCCAGCAGCGTGGTCGCAGGGGAGACCCAGTACTTC. It translates to CASSVVAGETQYF.

This clone was picked up one time. The chain links TRBV6-5 to TRBJ2-2; the match to TRBD2 covers 8 bases. The CDR3 contains 15 residues. The V and J ends lost 6 bases and 0 bases, in that order; junction bases with no gene match: 3. Germline-derived CDR1 and CDR2 are MNHEY and SVGAGI. The CDR3 is CASRTGLANTGELFF. The CDR3 bases are TGTGCCAGCAGAACGGGACTAGCGAACACCGGGGAGCTGTTTTTT.

This clone was recorded a few times. The chain joins TRBV28 to TRBJ1-4, with unresolved D. CDR1 and CDR2 (germline): MDHEN, SYDVKM. V was shortened by 6 bases and J by 5 bases, with 13 bases between the two germline ends. CDR3 length equals 14 residues. The CDR3 region has the DNA TGTGCCAGCAGCCACTCTGACACGAATGAAAAACTGTTTTTT. This gives the protein CASSHSDTNEKLFF.

This CDR3 reads CASNQDRVEEQFF. CDR3 nucleotides: TGTGCCAGCAACCAGGACAGGGTTGAAGAGCAGTTCTTC. V and J are TRBV25-1 and TRBJ2-1; 8 bases line up with TRBD1. The CDR3 extends over 13 amino acids. Germline assignment: CDR1 MGHDK and CDR2 SYGVNS. V shed 7 bases, J shed 10 bases, and the junction held 9 bases outside the gene matches.

The J gene is TRBJ2-7, the V gene TRBV20-1, with D perhaps TRBD2 (6 bases). Trimming shortened V by 3 bases and J by 7 bases, and 10 bases separated the two germline ends. Germline assignment: CDR1 DFQATT and CDR2 SNEGSKA (reference sequence). The CDR3 is made up of 11 amino acids. The CDR3 sequence is CSASEGGEQYF. The CDR3 DNA sequence: TGCAGTGCTAGTGAGGGAGGTGAGCAGTACTTC.

This chain joins TRBV27 and TRBJ2-3; possible D gene TRBD1, 5 bases. Trimming shortened V by 7 bases and J by 6 bases, and 17 bases separated the two germline ends. CDR3 length: 14 amino acids. CDR1 is MNHEY, CDR2 SMNVEV, per germline (reference sequence). CDR3 amino acids: CASTDLGAGDTQYF. The CDR3 DNA reads as TGTGCCAGCACCGATCTAGGGGCCGGCGATACGCAGTATTTT.

V is TRBV7-9 and J is TRBJ1-3; 9 nucleotides line up with TRBD1. Looked up from germline, CDR1 is SEHNR and CDR2 is FQNEAQ (reference sequence). The J segment lost 8 bases and the V segment lost 5 bases, leaving 10 bases of the junction unmatched. This CDR3 region has 15 residues. Here the CDR3 DNA reads TGTGCCAGCAGCCCACAACAGGGGGCTGGTGACACCATATATTTT. Protein product: CASSPQQGAGDTIYF.

The chain joins TRBV19 to TRBJ1-2; 7 bases fit TRBD1. This CDR3 contains 15 residues. Germline lookup yields CDR1 LNHDA and CDR2 SQIVND (reference sequence). V gave up 1 base and J gave up 5 bases; unmatched junction bases: 7. CDR3 DNA sequence: TGTGCCAGTAGTATAGCATCCAGGGGGGCTTATGGCTACACCTTC. Protein sequence: CASSIASRGAYGYTF.

J is TRBJ2-5 and V is TRBV27; TRBD2 agrees at 7 bases. The germline gives CDR1 MNHEY, CDR2 SMNVEV (reference sequence). CDR3 length: 13 amino acids. J lost 5 bases, V lost 7 bases, and 7 bases had no gene match. CDR3 nucleotides: TGTGCCAGCAACCCAGCGGGATTGGAGACCCAGTACTTC. It encodes CASNPAGLETQYF.

The CDR3 nucleotides read TGTGCCATCAGTGAGGGCATCCAAGAGACCCAGTACTTC. Translated, it gives CAISEGIQETQYF. The V and J genes are TRBV10-3 and TRBJ2-5; D call uncertain. CDR3 length: 13 amino acids. Germline CDR1 is ENHRY and CDR2 is SYGVKD. V lost 2 bases to trimming and J lost 1 base, with 5 bases between them.

J is TRBJ2-7 and V is TRBV7-2; 7 bases match TRBD2. From germline, CDR1 is SGHTA and CDR2 FQGNSA. V shed 5 bases and J 3 bases; nucleotides not matched to a gene: 13. CDR3 length: 16 amino acids. CDR3 in amino acids: CASSTADGREGYEQYF. The DNA for the CDR3 is TGTGCCAGCAGCACCGCGGATGGCAGGGAGGGCTACGAGCAGTACTTC.

The chain recombines TRBV10-3 with TRBJ2-1; tentatively, D is TRBD2 (6 bases). CDR1 is ENHRY and CDR2 is SYGVKD in the germline V gene. Trimming took off 8 bases at V and 9 bases at J, with 11 bases between the two ends. This CDR3 comprises 11 residues. CDR3 loop: CAIDGSGEQFF. The CDR3 DNA reads TGTGCCATCGATGGTAGCGGTGAGCAGTTCTTC.

V usage is TRBV6-2 or TRBV6-3 and J usage is TRBJ2-7; the match to TRBD2 covers 7 bases. CDR3 size: 14 residues. The J segment lost 5 bases and the V segment lost 4 bases, leaving 8 bases of the junction unmatched. Germline assignment: CDR1 MNHEY and CDR2 SVGEGT. The CDR3 region has the DNA TGTGCCAGCAGTTTCCGGACTAGATGGGACGAGCAGTACTTC. This codes for CASSFRTRWDEQYF.

The CDR3 loop reads CASSFVVLAGVANEQFF. CDR3 nucleotides: TGTGCCAGCAGCTTTGTCGTCCTAGCGGGAGTCGCCAATGAGCAGTTCTTC. V is TRBV5-5 and J is TRBJ2-1, with 10 bases lining up with TRBD2. V dropped 2 bases and J dropped 6; count of bases not matched to a gene: 11. Looked up from germline, CDR1 is SGHKS and CDR2 is YYEKEE (reference sequence). The CDR3 extends over 17 amino acids.

V gene TRBV2 combines with J gene TRBJ2-7; no definite D call. The CDR3 covers 12 residues. The germline gives CDR1 SNHLY, CDR2 FYNNEI. V lost 3 bases and J 0 bases, leaving 3 bases between the germline ends. The CDR3 DNA sequence: TGTGCCAGCAGTGATCACTCCTACGAGCAGTACTTC. It translates to CASSDHSYEQYF.

This sequence joins TRBV5-4 and TRBJ2-3, with TRBD1 as a possible D gene (6 bases). V was cut by 0 bases and J by 5 bases, with 10 bases left in between. Germline values: CDR1 SGHNT, CDR2 YYREEE (reference sequence). The CDR3 is made up of 14 amino acids. For the CDR3, the DNA is TGTGCCAGCAGCTTGGGGAGACAGGTAGATACGCAGTATTTT. Amino acid sequence: CASSLGRQVDTQYF.

The gene calls are TRBV18 and TRBJ1-2; the D gene is possibly TRBD1 (6 bases). The CDR3 is 13 residues long. V lost 3 bases, J lost 4 bases, and 9 bases lay in between. Germline CDR1 is KGHSH and CDR2 is LQKENI. The CDR3 loop is CASSPTGSYGYTF. DNA for the CDR3: TGTGCCAGCTCACCGACAGGCTCCTATGGCTACACCTTC.

This chain joins TRBV6-1 and TRBJ2-1, with 8 bases lining up with TRBD1. The CDR3 loop spans 15 amino acids. Germline CDR1 MNHNS, CDR2 SASEGT. J lost 5 bases, V lost 3 bases, and 6 bases had no gene match. CDR3 bases: TGTGCCAGCAGTGACCGGGACAGGAGAAACAATGAGCAGTTCTTC. It specifies CASSDRDRRNNEQFF.